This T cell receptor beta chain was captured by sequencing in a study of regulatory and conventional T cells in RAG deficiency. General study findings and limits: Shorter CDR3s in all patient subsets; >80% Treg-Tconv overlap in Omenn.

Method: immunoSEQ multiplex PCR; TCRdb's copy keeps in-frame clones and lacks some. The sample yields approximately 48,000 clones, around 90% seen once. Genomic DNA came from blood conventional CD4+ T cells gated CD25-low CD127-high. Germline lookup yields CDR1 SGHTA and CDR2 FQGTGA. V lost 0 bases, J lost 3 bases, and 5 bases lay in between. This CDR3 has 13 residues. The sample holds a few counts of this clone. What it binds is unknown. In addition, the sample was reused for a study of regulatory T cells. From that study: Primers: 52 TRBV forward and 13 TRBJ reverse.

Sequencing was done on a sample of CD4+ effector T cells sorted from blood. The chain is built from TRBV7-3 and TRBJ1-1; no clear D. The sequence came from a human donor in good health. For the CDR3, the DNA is TGTGCCAGCAGCTTAACGGGTTACACTGAAGCTTTCTTT. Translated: CASSLTGYTEAFF.